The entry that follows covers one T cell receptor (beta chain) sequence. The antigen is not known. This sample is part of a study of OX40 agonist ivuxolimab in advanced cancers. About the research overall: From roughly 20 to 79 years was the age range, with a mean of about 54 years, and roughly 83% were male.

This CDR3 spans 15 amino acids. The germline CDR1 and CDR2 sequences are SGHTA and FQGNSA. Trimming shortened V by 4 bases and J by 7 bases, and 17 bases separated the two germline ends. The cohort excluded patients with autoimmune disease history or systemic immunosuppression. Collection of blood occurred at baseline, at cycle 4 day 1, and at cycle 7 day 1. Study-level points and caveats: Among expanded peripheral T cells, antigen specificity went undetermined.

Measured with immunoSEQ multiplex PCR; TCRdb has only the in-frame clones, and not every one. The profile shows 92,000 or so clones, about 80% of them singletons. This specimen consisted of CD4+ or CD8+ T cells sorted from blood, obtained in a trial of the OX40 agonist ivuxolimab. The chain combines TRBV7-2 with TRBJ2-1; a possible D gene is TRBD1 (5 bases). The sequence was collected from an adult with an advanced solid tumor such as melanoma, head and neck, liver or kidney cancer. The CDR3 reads CASSSASGLVNEQFF. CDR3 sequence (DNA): TGTGCCAGCAGCTCGGCATCAGGGTTGGTAAATGAGCAGTTCTTC.